The rows below give T cell receptor beta chains drawn from one sample of a study of blood T cells in healthy people across ages. TCRdb re-called the 5' RACE reads through MiXCR, storing one row per CDR3 protein. Counted here are under 800,000 distinct CDR3 sequences, roughly 21% occurring once; the ten biggest clones make up approximately 3.7%. Specimen: blood. Receptor source: a man in his sixties or seventies in good health. The CDR3 runs from the conserved cysteine through the conserved F or W. A D gene is named only where the DNA matches it firmly. Clone sizes are given selectively: once, few, many, or a class where the clone is expanded.

J	D	size	V	DNA	CDR3
TRBJ1-6	NA	NA	TRBV20-1	TGCAGTGCTAGCCGGAAGGGCCCGGGATCACCCCTCCACTTT	CSASRKGPGSPLHF
TRBJ2-4	NA	few	TRBV7-2	TGTGCCAGCAGCTTAGTATCAGGGAGGTCGACCAAAAACATTCAGTACTTC	CASSLVSGRSTKNIQYF
TRBJ2-7	NA	few	TRBV6-2/TRBV6-3	TGTGCCAGCGGGCAGCTCTACGAGCAGTACTTC	CASGQLYEQYF
TRBJ2-7	TRBD1	NA	TRBV6-5	TGTGCCAGCAGACTAACCTCAGGGGGAAGGGAGCAGTACTTC	CASRLTSGGREQYF
TRBJ2-3	TRBD1	NA	TRBV4-1	TGCGCCAGCAGCCCCCGGGACAGGGTTGCAGATACGCAGTATTTT	CASSPRDRVADTQYF
TRBJ2-5	NA	few	TRBV6-5	TGTGCCAGCCACCGTGGGGGCTGGTCGCAAGAGACCCAGTACTTC	CASHRGGWSQETQYF
TRBJ1-4	NA	few	TRBV7-9	TGTGCCAGCAGCCCCCAGGTTGGTGAAAAACTGTTTTTT	CASSPQVGEKLFF
TRBJ2-5	TRBD2	NA	TRBV12-3/TRBV12-4	TGTGCCAGCACCGAGGGACTAGCGGGACTCCAAGAGACCCAGTGCTTC	CASTEGLAGLQETQCF
TRBJ1-2	TRBD1	few	TRBV12-3/TRBV12-4	TGTGCCAGCAGTGCCCGGGACAGAGATTTTAACTATGGCTACACCTTC	CASSARDRDFNYGYTF
TRBJ2-7	NA	few	TRBV5-1	TGCGCCAGCAGCTTTGGGGACAACTACGAGCAGTACTTC	CASSFGDNYEQYF
TRBJ1-4	NA	few	TRBV10-3	TGTGCCACCGGTGAAGGGTATGAAAAACTGTTTTTT	CATGEGYEKLFF
TRBJ2-6	NA	few	TRBV28	TGTGCCAGCAGTTTCGTCGGGGGAACCTACTCTGGGGCCAACGTCCTGACTTTC	CASSFVGGTYSGANVLTF
TRBJ2-7	NA	NA	TRBV5-1	TGCGCCAGCAGCTTGGCCGGGAGCGCCGGATACGAGCAGTACTTC	CASSLAGSAGYEQYF
TRBJ1-5	NA	NA	TRBV6-6	TGTGCCAGCAGTTACTCCCCAGGGAGAAGGAATCAGCCCCAGCATTTT	CASSYSPGRRNQPQHF
TRBJ2-5	TRBD2	NA	TRBV20-1	TGCAGTGCCCGATTCGGGACTAGCGGAAAAGAGACCCAGTACTTC	CSARFGTSGKETQYF
TRBJ2-1	TRBD2	NA	TRBV20-1	TGCAGTGCCAAGATAGCTAGCGGGAGTGAGGCAGCTGAGCAGTACTTT	CSAKIASGSEAAEQYF
TRBJ2-2	NA	few	TRBV12-3/TRBV12-4	TGTGCCAGCAGTTTCAGGGGAGGGAGGTTAGACACCGGGGAGCTGTTTTTT	CASSFRGGRLDTGELFF
TRBJ2-5	NA	many	TRBV12-3/TRBV12-4	TGTGCCAGCAGTTTAGCTGAAACCCAAGAGACCCAGTACTTC	CASSLAETQETQYF
TRBJ1-1	NA	NA	TRBV29-1	TGCAGCGTTGGGGAGACCAGGGGAGGTTTCACTGAAGCTTTCTTT	CSVGETRGGFTEAFF
TRBJ1-4	TRBD1	NA	TRBV28	TGTGCCAGCAGTTTAGCAACAGGGGCCTCTTGGGAAAAACTGTTTTTT	CASSLATGASWEKLFF
TRBJ2-7	TRBD1	NA	TRBV7-9	TGTTCCAGCAGCCCCCGGTGGACAGGGAATTCCTACGAGCAGTACTTC	CSSSPRWTGNSYEQYF
TRBJ1-2	NA	NA	TRBV19	TGTGCCAGTAGTATAGTATACAGGGATGGCTACACCTTC	CASSIVYRDGYTF
TRBJ2-3	NA	NA	TRBV9	TGTGCCAGCAGCCCACACCTCGCAGATACGCAGTATTTT	CASSPHLADTQYF
TRBJ2-2	NA	NA	TRBV6-1	TGTGCCAGCAGTATTATTAGTGCCGGGGAGCTGTTTTTT	CASSIISAGELFF
TRBJ2-1	NA	few	TRBV9	TGTGCCAGCAGCGTAGGCTTCAGCGGGTATTACAATGAGCAGTTCTTC	CASSVGFSGYYNEQFF
TRBJ1-1	TRBD1	few	TRBV28	TGTGCCAGCAGTTTTTCAGGGGGCGAGTGGAGAGATACTGAAGCTTTCTTT	CASSFSGGEWRDTEAFF
TRBJ2-2	TRBD1	many	TRBV10-2	TGCGCCAGCAGGGGGACAGGGGGGACCGGGGAGCTGTTTTTT	CASRGTGGTGELFF
TRBJ2-5	NA	few	TRBV6-2/TRBV6-3	TGTGCCACCGCCGAGGAGACCCAGTACTTC	CATAEETQYF
TRBJ2-7	NA	few	TRBV20-1	TGCAGTGCTCCCAGCGGGCCCTCCTACGAGCAGTACTTC	CSAPSGPSYEQYF
TRBJ1-2	TRBD1	NA	TRBV7-8	TGTGCCAGCAGCATCAGGACAGGGCCCAGTAACTATGGCTACACCTTC	CASSIRTGPSNYGYTF
TRBJ2-2	NA	few	TRBV20-1	TGCAGTGCGGCTCCCCTAGAGCGGCGTGAGCTGTTTTTT	CSAAPLERRELFF
TRBJ2-5	NA	many	TRBV9	TGTGCCAGCAGCGTAGCCGTGGAAGCGGAGACCCAGTACTTC	CASSVAVEAETQYF
TRBJ2-7	TRBD1	NA	TRBV20-1	TGCAGTGCTAGAGTGACGACAGGGTGGGTAGCGGAGCAGTACTTC	CSARVTTGWVAEQYF
TRBJ1-5	NA	few	TRBV5-1	TGCGCCAGCAGCTTGGTGTCAGGGGCGAGTCAGCCCCAGCATTTT	CASSLVSGASQPQHF
TRBJ2-5	NA	many	TRBV14	TGTGCCAGCAGCCAGGGTACTTTGGAGACCCAGTACTTC	CASSQGTLETQYF
TRBJ1-5	NA	few	TRBV20-1	TGCAGTGCCTCAGATGCAGGACGGGGAAACGCGCCCCAGCATTTT	CSASDAGRGNAPQHF
TRBJ2-1	TRBD2	NA	TRBV27	TGTGCCAGCAGTCTAATAGCGGGACTCAATGAGCAGTTCTTC	CASSLIAGLNEQFF
TRBJ2-7	TRBD2	few	TRBV7-3	TGTGCCAGCAGCTCTCTAGCGGGAGGCGAGCAGTACTTC	CASSSLAGGEQYF
TRBJ1-5	NA	NA	TRBV15	TGTGCCACCAGCAGAGACAGGTTAAATCAGCCCCAGCATTTT	CATSRDRLNQPQHF
TRBJ1-5	TRBD1	NA	TRBV5-1	TGCGCCAGCAGCAACGGACAGGGAAATCAGCCCCAGCATTTT	CASSNGQGNQPQHF
TRBJ2-1	NA	few	TRBV3-1	TGTGCCAGCAGCCAAGCGCTAATTAGACGCAATGAGCAGTTCTTC	CASSQALIRRNEQFF
TRBJ2-7	NA	NA	TRBV7-2	TGTGCCAGCAGCTTTGGCGGGACCTCCTACGAGCAGTACTTC	CASSFGGTSYEQYF
TRBJ2-1	NA	few	TRBV29-1	TGCAGCGTTGGCCCCGAGGGCGACAATGAGCAGTTCTTC	CSVGPEGDNEQFF
TRBJ2-7	TRBD2	NA	TRBV10-3	TGTGCCATCAGTGGACTAGCGGGGACCTACGAGCAGTACTTC	CAISGLAGTYEQYF
TRBJ1-5	NA	NA	TRBV27	TGTGCCAGCAGTTTCGGGGGCTATAGCAATCAGCCCCAGCATTTT	CASSFGGYSNQPQHF
TRBJ2-1	NA	few	TRBV18	TGTGCCAGCTCACCCGTGGGGGGAGCCTACAATGAGCAGTTCTTC	CASSPVGGAYNEQFF
TRBJ2-5	TRBD2	few	TRBV5-1	TGCGCCAGCAGCCTCCGGGACTATGAGACCCAGTACTTC	CASSLRDYETQYF
TRBJ2-4	NA	few	TRBV6-2/TRBV6-3	TGTGCCAGCACCAACCCAGCGGATAGAGCCAAAAACATTCAGTACTTC	CASTNPADRAKNIQYF
TRBJ1-1	TRBD1	few	TRBV27	TGTGCCAGCAGCAGGAACACAGGGGGCACTGAAGCTTTCTTT	CASSRNTGGTEAFF
TRBJ2-1	NA	NA	TRBV7-9	TGTGCCAGCAGCTTACAGGGTCCTATATCCAATGAGCAGTTCTTC	CASSLQGPISNEQFF
TRBJ2-3	NA	NA	TRBV4-1	TGCGCCAGCAGTATTGATACTAGCACAGATACGCAGTATTTT	CASSIDTSTDTQYF
TRBJ2-7	NA	NA	TRBV14	TGTGCCAGCAGCCCCGTCGGGTACGAGCAGTACTTC	CASSPVGYEQYF
TRBJ2-5	NA	NA	TRBV11-2	TGTGCCAGCAGCTTAGGGCCCAGGGGGGTAGGAGAGACCCAGTACTTC	CASSLGPRGVGETQYF
TRBJ1-6	NA	NA	TRBV12-3/TRBV12-4	TGTGCCAGCAGTTCAAGGCGTGGGACGCACTATAATTCACCCCTCCACTTT	CASSSRRGTHYNSPLHF